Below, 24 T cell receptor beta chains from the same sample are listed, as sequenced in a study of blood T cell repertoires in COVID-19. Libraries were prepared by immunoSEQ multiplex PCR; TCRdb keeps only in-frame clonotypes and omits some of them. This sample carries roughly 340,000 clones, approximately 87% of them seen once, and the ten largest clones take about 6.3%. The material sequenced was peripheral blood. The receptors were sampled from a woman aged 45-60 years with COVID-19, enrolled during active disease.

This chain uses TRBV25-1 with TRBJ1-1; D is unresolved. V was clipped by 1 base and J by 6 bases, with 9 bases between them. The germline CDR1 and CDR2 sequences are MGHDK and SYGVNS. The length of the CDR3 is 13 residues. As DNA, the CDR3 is TGTGCCAGCAGTGAATGGTCACTTTCTGAAGCTTTCTTT. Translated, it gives CASSEWSLSEAFF.

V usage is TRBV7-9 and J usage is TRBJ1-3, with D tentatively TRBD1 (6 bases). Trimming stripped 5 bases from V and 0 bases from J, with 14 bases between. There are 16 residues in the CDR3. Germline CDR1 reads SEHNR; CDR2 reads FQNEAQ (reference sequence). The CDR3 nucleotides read TGTGCCAGCAGCCTCGGCAGGGACAACTCTGGAAACACCATATATTTT. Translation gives CASSLGRDNSGNTIYF.

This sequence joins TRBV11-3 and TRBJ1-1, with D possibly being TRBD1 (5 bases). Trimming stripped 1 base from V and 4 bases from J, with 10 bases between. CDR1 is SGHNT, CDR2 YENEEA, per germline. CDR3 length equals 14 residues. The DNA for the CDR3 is TGTGCCAGCAGCTTAGCCGTCGGGGGCACTGAAGCTTTCTTT. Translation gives CASSLAVGGTEAFF. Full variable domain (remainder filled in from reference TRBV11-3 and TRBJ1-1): EAGVVQSPRYKIIEKKQPVAFWCNPISGHNTLYWYLQNLGQGPELLIRYENEEAVDDSQLPKDRFSAERLKGVDSTLKIQPAELGDSAVYLCASSLAVGGTEAFFGQGTRLTVV.

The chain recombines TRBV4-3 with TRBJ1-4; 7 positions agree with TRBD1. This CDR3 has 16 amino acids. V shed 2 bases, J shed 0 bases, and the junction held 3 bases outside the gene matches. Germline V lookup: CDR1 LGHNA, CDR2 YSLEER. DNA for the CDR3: TGCGCCAGCAGCCAAACCGGGACAGCAACTAATGAAAAACTGTTTTTT. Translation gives CASSQTGTATNEKLFF.

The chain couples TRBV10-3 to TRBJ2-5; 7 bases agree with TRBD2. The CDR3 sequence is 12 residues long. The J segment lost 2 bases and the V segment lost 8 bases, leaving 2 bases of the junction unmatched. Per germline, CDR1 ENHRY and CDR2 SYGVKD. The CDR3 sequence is CAIGLGQETQYF. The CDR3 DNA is TGTGCCATCGGACTAGGACAAGAGACCCAGTACTTC.

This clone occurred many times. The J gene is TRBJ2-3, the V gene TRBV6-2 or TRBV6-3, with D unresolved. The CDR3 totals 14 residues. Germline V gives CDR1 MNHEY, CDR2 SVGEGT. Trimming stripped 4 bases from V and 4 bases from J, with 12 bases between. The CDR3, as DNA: TGTGCCAGCAGTTCTATAACGCATGCAGATACGCAGTATTTT. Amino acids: CASSSITHADTQYF.

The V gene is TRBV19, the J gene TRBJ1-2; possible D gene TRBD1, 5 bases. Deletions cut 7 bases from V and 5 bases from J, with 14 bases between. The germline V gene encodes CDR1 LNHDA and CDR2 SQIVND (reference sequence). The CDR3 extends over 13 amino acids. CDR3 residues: CASIHPGLYGYTF. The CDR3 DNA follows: TGTGCCAGTATCCATCCAGGGTTGTATGGCTACACCTTC.

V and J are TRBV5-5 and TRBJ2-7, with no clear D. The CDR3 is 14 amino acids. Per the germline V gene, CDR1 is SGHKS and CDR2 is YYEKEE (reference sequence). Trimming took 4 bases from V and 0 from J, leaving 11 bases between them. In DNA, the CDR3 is TGTGCCAGCAGCCCAGTCCAGATCTCCTACGAGCAGTACTTC. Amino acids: CASSPVQISYEQYF.

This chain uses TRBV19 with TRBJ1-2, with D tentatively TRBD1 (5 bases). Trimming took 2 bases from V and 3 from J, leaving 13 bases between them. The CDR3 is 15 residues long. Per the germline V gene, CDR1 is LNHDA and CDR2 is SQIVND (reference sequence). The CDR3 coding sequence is TGTGCCAGTAGTATAAAAGGGGCCGGTTACTATGGCTACACCTTC. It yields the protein CASSIKGAGYYGYTF.

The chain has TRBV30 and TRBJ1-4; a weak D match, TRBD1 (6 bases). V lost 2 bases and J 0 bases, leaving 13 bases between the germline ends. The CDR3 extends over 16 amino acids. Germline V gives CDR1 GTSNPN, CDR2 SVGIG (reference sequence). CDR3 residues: CAWSPGTTSTNEKLFF. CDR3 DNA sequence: TGTGCCTGGAGTCCCGGGACAACTTCAACTAATGAAAAACTGTTTTTT.

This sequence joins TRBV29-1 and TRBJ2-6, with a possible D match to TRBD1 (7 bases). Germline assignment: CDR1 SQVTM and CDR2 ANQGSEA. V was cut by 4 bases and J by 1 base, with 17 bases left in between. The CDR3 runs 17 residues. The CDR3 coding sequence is TGCAGCGTTGCAGACAGGGACTTTATTTCTGGGGCCAACGTCCTGACTTTC. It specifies CSVADRDFISGANVLTF.

The CDR3 nucleotides are TGTGCCAGCAAGACAGTCTCTGGAAACACCATATATTTT. Its protein is CASKTVSGNTIYF. V usage is TRBV2 and J usage is TRBJ1-3; possible D gene TRBD1, 5 bases. The ends were cut back, 7 bases at V and 0 bases at J, with 7 bases in the middle. Germline loops: CDR1 SNHLY, CDR2 FYNNEI. This CDR3 is 13 amino acids long.

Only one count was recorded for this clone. Here the CDR3 reads CASSKPRGRGVTGELFF. CDR3 DNA: TGTGCCAGCAGCAAGCCCCGGGGCCGGGGGGTCACCGGGGAGCTGTTTTTT. The gene calls are TRBV21-1 and TRBJ2-2; the tabulated D call, TRBD2, remains unverified against the DNA. TRBV21-1 is an annotated pseudogene. CDR3 length equals 17 residues.

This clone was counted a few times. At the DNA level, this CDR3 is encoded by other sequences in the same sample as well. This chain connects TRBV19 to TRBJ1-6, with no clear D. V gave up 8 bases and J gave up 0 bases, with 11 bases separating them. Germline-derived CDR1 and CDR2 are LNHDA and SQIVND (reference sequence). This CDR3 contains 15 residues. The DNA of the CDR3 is TGTGCCAGTTCCGCGGCAAGCTCCTATAATTCACCCCTCCACTTT. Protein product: CASSAASSYNSPLHF. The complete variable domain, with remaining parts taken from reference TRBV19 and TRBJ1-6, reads DGGITQSPKYLFRKEGQNVTLSCEQNLNHDAMYWYRQDPGQGLRLIYYSQIVNDFQKGDIAEGYSVSREKKESFPLTVTSAQKNPTAFYLCASSAASSYNSPLHFGNGTRLTVT.

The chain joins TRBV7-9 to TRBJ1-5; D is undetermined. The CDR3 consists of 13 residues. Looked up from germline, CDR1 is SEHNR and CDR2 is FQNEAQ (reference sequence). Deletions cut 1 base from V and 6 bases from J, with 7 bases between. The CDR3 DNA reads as TGTGCCAGCAGCTTAGACTCGTTTCAGCCCCAGCATTTT. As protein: CASSLDSFQPQHF.

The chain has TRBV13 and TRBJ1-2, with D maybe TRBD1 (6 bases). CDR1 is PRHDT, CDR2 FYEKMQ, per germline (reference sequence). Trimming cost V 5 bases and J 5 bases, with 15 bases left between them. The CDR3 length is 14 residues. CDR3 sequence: CASSLTGNRYGYTF. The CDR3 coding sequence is TGTGCCAGCAGCCTTACAGGGAATCGGTATGGCTACACCTTC. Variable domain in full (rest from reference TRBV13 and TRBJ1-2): AAGVIQSPRHLIKEKRETATLKCYPIPRHDTVYWYQQGPGQDPQFLISFYEKMQSDKGSIPDRFSAQQFSDYHSELNMSSLELGDSALYFCASSLTGNRYGYTFGSGTRLTVV.

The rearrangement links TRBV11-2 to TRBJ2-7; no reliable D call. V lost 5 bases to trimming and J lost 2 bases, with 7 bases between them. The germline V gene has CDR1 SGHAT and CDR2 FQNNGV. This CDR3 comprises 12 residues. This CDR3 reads CASSLNTYEQYF. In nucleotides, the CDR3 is TGTGCCAGCAGCCTCAACACCTACGAGCAGTACTTC. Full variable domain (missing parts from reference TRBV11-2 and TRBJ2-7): EAGVAQSPRYKIIEKRQSVAFWCNPISGHATLYWYQQILGQGPKLLIQFQNNGVVDDSQLPKDRFSAERLKGVDSTLKIQPAKLEDSAVYLCASSLNTYEQYFGPGTRLTVT.

The CDR3 loop is CASSQVPPRQGAGEQYF. The DNA of the CDR3 is TGTGCCAGCAGCCAAGTCCCCCCCCGGCAGGGGGCAGGGGAGCAGTACTTC. The V call is TRBV4-2, the J call TRBJ2-7, with 8 nucleotides matching TRBD1. Germline V gene data show CDR1 as LGHNA and CDR2 as YNFKEQ. CDR3 length: 17 residues. J was trimmed by 7 bases and V by 1 base; bases with no gene match: 15.

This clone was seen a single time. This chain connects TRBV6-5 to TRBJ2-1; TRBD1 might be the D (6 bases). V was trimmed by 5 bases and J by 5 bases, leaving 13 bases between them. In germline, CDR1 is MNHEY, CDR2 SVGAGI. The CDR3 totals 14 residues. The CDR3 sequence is CASSTTQGNNEQFF. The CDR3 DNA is TGTGCCAGCAGTACCACACAGGGAAACAATGAGCAGTTCTTC.

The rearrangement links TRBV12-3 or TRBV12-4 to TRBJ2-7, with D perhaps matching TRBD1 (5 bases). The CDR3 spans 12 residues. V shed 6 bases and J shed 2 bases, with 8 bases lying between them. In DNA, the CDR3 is TGTGCCAGCAGCAGGGCGACCTACGAGCAGTACTTC. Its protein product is CASSRATYEQYF.

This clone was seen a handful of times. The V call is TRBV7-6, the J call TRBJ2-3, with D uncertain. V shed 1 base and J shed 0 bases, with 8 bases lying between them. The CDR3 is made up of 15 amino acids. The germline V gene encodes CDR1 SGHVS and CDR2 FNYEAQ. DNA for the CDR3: TGTGCCAGCAGCTTAGTTGGCGGTAGCACAGATACGCAGTATTTT. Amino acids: CASSLVGGSTDTQYF.

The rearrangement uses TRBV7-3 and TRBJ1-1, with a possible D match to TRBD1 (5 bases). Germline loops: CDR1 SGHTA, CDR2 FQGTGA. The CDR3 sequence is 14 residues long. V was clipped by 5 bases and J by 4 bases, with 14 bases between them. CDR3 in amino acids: CASSLGGASTEAFF. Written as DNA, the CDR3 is TGTGCCAGCAGCCTGGGGGGAGCTAGCACTGAAGCTTTCTTT.

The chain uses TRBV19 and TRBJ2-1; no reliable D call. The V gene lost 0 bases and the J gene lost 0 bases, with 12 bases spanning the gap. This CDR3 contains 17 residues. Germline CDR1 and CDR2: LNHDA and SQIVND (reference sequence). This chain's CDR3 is CASSIEAPRSSYNEQFF. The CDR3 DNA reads TGTGCCAGTAGTATAGAAGCCCCCCGAAGCTCCTACAATGAGCAGTTCTTC.

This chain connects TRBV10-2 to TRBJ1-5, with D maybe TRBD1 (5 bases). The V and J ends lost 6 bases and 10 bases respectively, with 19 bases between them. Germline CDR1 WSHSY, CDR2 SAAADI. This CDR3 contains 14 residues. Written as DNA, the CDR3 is TGCGCCAGCAGCCTCGGGCAGGGCGAGGTTCCCCAGCATTTT. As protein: CASSLGQGEVPQHF.